The T cell receptor beta chain described here comes from a study of cytomegalovirus exposure and HLA in healthy donors. About this clone itself: Antigen unknown.

Study-wide findings and caveats: Several of the most significant clusters were apparently associated with common viral pathogens in a later analysis. The study listed 164 cytomegalovirus-associated TCR beta chains. Highly shared sequence variants in one cluster were likely a sequencing artifact. In a later analysis, a missense DCLRE1C variant was linked to TCR beta V- and J-gene trimming.

The PCR made use of 60 Vbeta and 13 Jbeta primers. Here immunoSEQ multiplex PCR was the method, and the copy in TCRdb shows in-frame clones only, minus some. The sample carries over 120,000 clones, roughly 70% recorded once. Between the trimmed V and J ends, which lost 0 bases and 0 bases, there was a span of 11 bases. The CDR3 extends over 16 amino acids. CDR1 SGHRS and CDR2 YFSETQ come from the germline V gene. The TCR originated in a man aged 25 to 40 in good health and CMV-seronegative. The chain links TRBV5-1 to TRBJ2-3, with D hard to call. Sequenced material: PBMCs. The CDR3 DNA reads as TGCGCCAGCAGCTTGGCCGTGGGCTCTAGCACAGATACGCAGTATTTT. Its translation is CASSLAVGSSTDTQYF. Looking up the rest from reference TRBV5-1 and TRBJ2-3 gives the full variable domain: KAGVTQTPRYLIKTRGQQVTLSCSPISGHRSVSWYQQTPGQGLQFLFEYFSETQRNKGNFPGRFSGRQFSNSRSEMNVSTLELGDSALYLCASSLAVGSSTDTQYFGPGTRLTVL.